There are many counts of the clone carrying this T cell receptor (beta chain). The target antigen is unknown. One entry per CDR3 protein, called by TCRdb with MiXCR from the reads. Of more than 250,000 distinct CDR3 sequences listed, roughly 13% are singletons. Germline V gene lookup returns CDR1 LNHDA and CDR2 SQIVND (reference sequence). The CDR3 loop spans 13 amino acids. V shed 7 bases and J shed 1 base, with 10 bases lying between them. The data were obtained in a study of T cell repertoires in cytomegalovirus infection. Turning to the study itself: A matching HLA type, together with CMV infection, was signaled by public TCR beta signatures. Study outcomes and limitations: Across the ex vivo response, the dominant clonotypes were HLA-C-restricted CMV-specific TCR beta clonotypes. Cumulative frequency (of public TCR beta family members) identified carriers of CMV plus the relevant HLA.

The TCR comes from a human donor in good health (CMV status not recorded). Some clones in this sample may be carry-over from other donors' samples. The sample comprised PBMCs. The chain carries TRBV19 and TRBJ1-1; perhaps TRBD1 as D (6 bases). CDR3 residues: CASKQGTNTEAFF. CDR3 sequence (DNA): TGTGCCAGTAAGCAGGGGACGAACACTGAAGCTTTCTTT.